Following are 29 T cell receptor beta chains from one sample sequenced in a study of cytomegalovirus exposure and HLA in healthy donors. In the PCR, 60 Vbeta and 13 Jbeta primers were used. Here immunoSEQ multiplex PCR was the method, and the copy in TCRdb shows in-frame clones only, minus some. Among roughly 150,000 clones, 76% were seen once, and the ten largest hold 3.1%. Material for sequencing was PBMCs. The receptors come from a male donor in good health and CMV-seronegative.

This chain joins TRBV6-4 and TRBJ2-2, with 8 bases identical to TRBD2. Germline V gives CDR1 MRHNA, CDR2 SNTAGT. Unmatched junction bases numbered 2, after V lost 2 bases and J lost 6 bases. This CDR3 region has 14 residues. This CDR3 is CASSDKAGAGELFF. In DNA, the CDR3 is TGTGCCAGCAGTGACAAAGCGGGAGCCGGGGAGCTGTTTTTT.

This clone was recorded once. The V and J genes are TRBV5-1 and TRBJ2-3, with D possibly being TRBD2 (5 bases). Germline CDR1 is SGHRS and CDR2 is YFSETQ. V dropped 7 bases and J dropped 1 base, with 16 bases sitting between them. The CDR3 runs to 15 residues. The CDR3 region is CASGRAGVGTDTQYF. For the CDR3, the DNA is TGCGCCAGCGGACGGGCCGGGGTCGGCACAGATACGCAGTATTTT.

Regarding this clone: One junction end disagrees with the germline gene, perhaps due to a read error. The chain carries TRBV7-9 and TRBJ2-7; 9 bases match TRBD2. Per germline, CDR1 SEHNR and CDR2 FQNEAQ (reference sequence). This CDR3 has 18 residues. The CDR3 region is CSSSSNDFSGRIPQEQYF. For the CDR3, the DNA is TGTTCCAGCAGCTCCAACGATTTTAGCGGGAGAATACCCCAGGAGCAGTACTTC. The whole variable domain, remainder taken from reference TRBV7-9 and TRBJ2-7, is DTGVSQNPRHKITKRGQNVTFRCDPISEHNRLYWYRQTLGQGPEFLTYFQNEAQLEKSRLLSDRFSAERPKGSFSTLEIQRTEQGDSAMYLCSSSSNDFSGRIPQEQYFGPGTRLTVT.

V and J are TRBV7-9 and TRBJ1-1, with D possibly matching TRBD1 (5 bases). This CDR3 has 14 amino acids. Germline V gene sequence: CDR1 SEHNR, CDR2 FQNEAQ (reference sequence). V lost 2 bases to trimming and J lost 0 bases, with 7 bases between them. The CDR3 loop is CASSLTGVNTEAFF. For the CDR3, the DNA is TGTGCCAGCAGCTTAACAGGAGTGAACACTGAAGCTTTCTTT.

The chain is built from TRBV19 and TRBJ1-5, with D maybe TRBD1 (5 bases). Germline V CDR1 and CDR2: LNHDA, SQIVND (reference sequence). The CDR3 is 15 amino acids. Trimming took off 4 bases at V and 0 bases at J, with 10 bases between the two ends. The CDR3 DNA follows: TGTGCCAGTAGTACGGAGACAGATAGCAATCAGCCCCAGCATTTT. This encodes CASSTETDSNQPQHF. Looking up the rest from reference TRBV19 and TRBJ1-5 gives the full variable domain: DGGITQSPKYLFRKEGQNVTLSCEQNLNHDAMYWYRQDPGQGLRLIYYSQIVNDFQKGDIAEGYSVSREKKESFPLTVTSAQKNPTAFYLCASSTETDSNQPQHFGDGTRLSIL.

The genes are TRBV13 and TRBJ2-1; 11 bases match TRBD2. There are 17 residues in the CDR3. Unmatched junction bases numbered 14, after V lost 5 bases and J lost 8 bases. Per the germline V gene, CDR1 is PRHDT and CDR2 is FYEKMQ (reference sequence). The CDR3 protein is CASSVAPPLAGGDEQFF. The CDR3 DNA sequence: TGTGCCAGCAGCGTAGCTCCCCCCCTAGCGGGAGGTGATGAGCAGTTCTTC.

The table lists this clone with many counts. The identical CDR3 is also encoded by other nucleotide sequences in the sample. This chain joins TRBV5-5 and TRBJ2-7; TRBD2 aligns across 7 bases. CDR3 length: 12 residues. The V segment lost 0 bases and the J segment 7 bases; nucleotides outside the gene matches: 1. CDR1 is SGHKS, CDR2 YYEKEE, per germline (reference sequence). The DNA of the CDR3 is TGTGCCAGCAGCTTGGCCGGGAGGGAGCAGTACTTC. Its translation is CASSLAGREQYF.

The CDR3 bases are TGTGCCAGCAGCTACGCCTCGGGGGGGACCACTGAAGCTTTCTTT. It yields the protein CASSYASGGTTEAFF. The chain couples TRBV7-9 to TRBJ1-1, with a weak D call TRBD1 (5 bases). V lost 4 bases to trimming and J lost 4 bases, with 16 bases between them. Per the germline V gene, CDR1 is SEHNR and CDR2 is FQNEAQ (reference sequence). This CDR3 region has 15 residues. The full variable domain, with the rest looked up from reference TRBV7-9 and TRBJ1-1, is DTGVSQNPRHKITKRGQNVTFRCDPISEHNRLYWYRQTLGQGPEFLTYFQNEAQLEKSRLLSDRFSAERPKGSFSTLEIQRTEQGDSAMYLCASSYASGGTTEAFFGQGTRLTVV.

The gene calls are TRBV6-6 and TRBJ2-2, with TRBD1 matching over 10 bases. CDR3 size: 16 residues. Germline CDR1 is MNHNY and CDR2 is SVGAGI (reference sequence). V shed 6 bases and J 4 bases; nucleotides not matched to a gene: 8. The CDR3: CASRPRQGASTGELFF. In DNA, the CDR3 is TGTGCCAGCAGGCCCCGACAGGGGGCGAGCACCGGGGAGCTGTTTTTT.

V is TRBV7-6 and J is TRBJ2-7; D might be TRBD1 (6 bases). Germline CDR1 and CDR2: SGHVS and FNYEAQ. Trimming took 5 bases from V and 6 from J, leaving 14 bases between them. The CDR3 contains 13 residues. DNA of the CDR3: TGTGCCAGCAGCCAACCCACAGGGACCGAGCAGTACTTC. Translation: CASSQPTGTEQYF.

The chain carries TRBV5-1 and TRBJ2-6; D gene unclear. V was cut by 3 bases and J by 2 bases, with 6 bases left in between. The CDR3 has 14 residues. CDR1 and CDR2 from the germline V gene are SGHRS and YFSETQ. The CDR3 DNA reads as TGCGCCAGCAGCTCAGGTACTGGGGCCAACGTCCTGACTTTC. Translation gives CASSSGTGANVLTF.

J is TRBJ1-3 and V is TRBV6-1, with D perhaps matching TRBD1 (6 bases). CDR3 length equals 15 residues. V gave up 7 bases and J gave up 5 bases, with 18 bases separating them. The V gene's germline CDR1 is MNHNS and CDR2 SASEGT. The CDR3 DNA follows: TGTGCCAGCAACGACCGACAGGTGGGGAGAAACACCATATATTTT. Translating gives CASNDRQVGRNTIYF.

This clone occurred once. The CDR3 is CASSPDGNGWLFF. CDR3 in DNA: TGTGCCAGCAGCCCAGACGGGAATGGCTGGTTGTTTTTT. The genes are TRBV7-2 and TRBJ1-4; no definite D call. The CDR3 extends over 13 amino acids. Germline values: CDR1 SGHTA, CDR2 FQGNSA. The V and J ends lost 5 bases and 15 bases respectively, with 19 bases between them.

The chain carries TRBV28 and TRBJ1-2; D perhaps matches TRBD1 (5 bases). The germline gives CDR1 MDHEN, CDR2 SYDVKM. This CDR3 has 10 residues. The germline V and J ends were trimmed by 5 bases and 9 bases, with 7 bases remaining between them. The CDR3 nucleotides read TGTGCCAGCAGTAGACAGAGCTACACCTTC. Amino acids: CASSRQSYTF.

V usage is TRBV12-5 and J usage is TRBJ2-5, with 8 positions matching TRBD1. From germline, CDR1 is LGHNT and CDR2 FRNRAP. Trimming at V came to 1 base and at J to 5 bases, leaving 9 bases not matched to a gene. The CDR3 is 16 residues long. The CDR3 DNA is TGTGCTAGTGGTTTGGACACCTCAGGGGGCCGGGAGACCCAGTACTTC. This sequence encodes CASGLDTSGGRETQYF.

The J gene is TRBJ1-1, the V gene TRBV6-5; 11 positions match TRBD1. Trimming cost V 4 bases and J 4 bases; bases outside gene matches: 2. The CDR3 spans 14 residues. Germline lookup yields CDR1 MNHEY and CDR2 SVGAGI. CDR3 sequence reads: CASSWTGGFTEAFF. The CDR3 region has the DNA TGTGCCAGCAGTTGGACAGGGGGCTTCACTGAAGCTTTCTTT.

This chain joins TRBV10-3 and TRBJ1-4; TRBD1 agrees at 7 bases. The CDR3 sequence is 14 residues long. Germline V gene data show CDR1 as ENHRY and CDR2 as SYGVKD. V shed 9 bases and J 3 bases; nucleotides not matched to a gene: 7. CDR3 bases: TGTGCCATGCAGGGGGTAGGTGCTAATGAAAAACTGTTTTTT. Amino acid sequence: CAMQGVGANEKLFF.

This clone was recorded a few times. J is TRBJ1-1 and V is TRBV7-9; D might be TRBD1 (5 bases). CDR1 and CDR2 (germline): SEHNR, FQNEAQ (reference sequence). V was pared by 6 bases and J by 5 bases, with 10 bases between. The CDR3 has 12 amino acids. The CDR3 DNA reads as TGTGCCAGCAGTGGCAGGGTTACTGAAGCTTTCTTT. Translating it yields CASSGRVTEAFF.

The V call is TRBV6-4, the J call TRBJ2-2; weak D call: TRBD2 (5 bases). The CDR3 has 14 amino acids. The germline gives CDR1 MRHNA, CDR2 SNTAGT. V lost 3 bases, J lost 3 bases, and 8 bases lay in between. The CDR3 coding sequence is TGTGCCAGCAGTGAAGTGGGAGACACCGGGGAGCTGTTTTTT. Protein: CASSEVGDTGELFF.

The V gene is TRBV19, the J gene TRBJ1-5, with TRBD1 identical over 8 bases. Per the germline V gene, CDR1 is LNHDA and CDR2 is SQIVND (reference sequence). After removal of 5 bases from V and 2 bases from J, the junction contained 5 bases not matched to a gene. The CDR3 spans 15 residues. The CDR3 here is CASSPMTGGNQPQHF. The CDR3 DNA sequence: TGTGCCAGTAGTCCGATGACAGGGGGCAATCAGCCCCAGCATTTT. The full variable domain, completed using reference TRBV19 and TRBJ1-5, is DGGITQSPKYLFRKEGQNVTLSCEQNLNHDAMYWYRQDPGQGLRLIYYSQIVNDFQKGDIAEGYSVSREKKESFPLTVTSAQKNPTAFYLCASSPMTGGNQPQHFGDGTRLSIL.

The J gene is TRBJ2-1, the V gene TRBV28; the match to TRBD2 covers 15 bases. The CDR3 covers 18 residues. Germline CDR1 and CDR2: MDHEN and SYDVKM. Trimming cost V 5 bases and J 4 bases; bases outside gene matches: 9. The chain's CDR3 is CASSVPGLAGGLYNEQFF. Here the CDR3 DNA reads TGTGCCAGCAGTGTCCCGGGACTAGCGGGAGGACTTTACAATGAGCAGTTCTTC.

The rearrangement joins TRBV28 to TRBJ2-7; 11 bases fit TRBD2. The CDR3 runs 17 residues. V trimming: 5 bases; J trimming: 3 bases; junction bases outside the gene matches: 12. The V gene's germline CDR1 is MDHEN and CDR2 SYDVKM. CDR3: CASSNLGLAALNYEQYF. The CDR3 DNA is TGTGCCAGCAGTAATCTGGGACTAGCGGCTCTAAACTACGAGCAGTACTTC.

The chain carries TRBV2 and TRBJ2-7; perhaps TRBD2 as D (5 bases). V lost 8 bases, J lost 4 bases, and 15 bases lay in between. The germline V gene has CDR1 SNHLY and CDR2 FYNNEI. The CDR3 is 13 residues long. Here the CDR3 reads CASDDRRGYEQYF. The CDR3 DNA sequence: TGTGCCAGCGACGATAGACGAGGGTACGAGCAGTACTTC.

The chain recombines TRBV12-5 with TRBJ2-1; perhaps TRBD1 as D (6 bases). The CDR3 length is 13 residues. V lost 0 bases, J lost 8 bases, and 8 bases lay in between. CDR1 and CDR2 (germline): LGHNT, FRNRAP. The CDR3 sequence: CASGLVGGYEQFF. CDR3 bases: TGTGCTAGTGGTTTGGTAGGGGGTTATGAGCAGTTCTTC.

As to this clone: It is unclear where the CDR3 begins or ends on the DNA, so no DNA is shown, and the CDR3 is as TCRdb lists it. The chain couples TRBV4-1 to TRBJ1-1; whether TRBD1, the table's D call, matches the DNA was not checked. The CDR3 sequence runs 14 residues, both termini included. Germline V gene data show CDR1 as MGHRA and CDR2 as YSYEKL. The CDR3: CASSQVGQGARPFF.

This clone was seen only a few times. The same CDR3 can be traced to other DNA sequences in this sample. This chain joins TRBV2 and TRBJ2-3; the match to TRBD2 covers 7 bases. The CDR3 runs 15 residues. With 4 bases clipped from V and 3 bases from J, the junction kept 7 bases outside the gene matches. The germline gives CDR1 SNHLY, CDR2 FYNNEI. CDR3 in amino acids: CASSGRGGGTDTQYF. CDR3 DNA: TGTGCCAGCAGTGGTCGGGGCGGGGGAACAGATACGCAGTATTTT.

V and J are TRBV7-2 and TRBJ2-7, with a weak D call TRBD2 (7 bases). The CDR3 runs to 15 residues. Trimming took off 2 bases at V and 4 bases at J, with 15 bases between the two ends. Germline V lookup: CDR1 SGHTA, CDR2 FQGNSA. The CDR3 protein is CASSLRGGGLYEQYF. As DNA, the CDR3 is TGTGCCAGCAGCTTACGCGGCGGGGGCCTTTACGAGCAGTACTTC.

V is TRBV15 and J is TRBJ2-7; 9 nucleotides line up with TRBD2. This CDR3 comprises 15 residues. CDR1 and CDR2 from the germline V gene are LNHNV and YYDKDF (reference sequence). With 0 bases clipped from V and 0 bases from J, the junction kept 0 bases outside the gene matches. In nucleotides, the CDR3 is TGTGCCACCAGCAGAGAAGCGGGAGGCTCCTACGAGCAGTACTTC. Its protein is CATSREAGGSYEQYF.

This clone has just one count. The gene calls are TRBV7-2 and TRBJ1-3, with 7 bases aligning to TRBD1. The CDR3 has 14 residues. V dropped 2 bases and J dropped 4; count of bases not matched to a gene: 2. Germline CDR1 is SGHTA and CDR2 is FQGNSA. CDR3: CASSLWDSGNTIYF. The CDR3 coding sequence is TGTGCCAGCAGCTTATGGGACAGCGGAAACACCATATATTTT.